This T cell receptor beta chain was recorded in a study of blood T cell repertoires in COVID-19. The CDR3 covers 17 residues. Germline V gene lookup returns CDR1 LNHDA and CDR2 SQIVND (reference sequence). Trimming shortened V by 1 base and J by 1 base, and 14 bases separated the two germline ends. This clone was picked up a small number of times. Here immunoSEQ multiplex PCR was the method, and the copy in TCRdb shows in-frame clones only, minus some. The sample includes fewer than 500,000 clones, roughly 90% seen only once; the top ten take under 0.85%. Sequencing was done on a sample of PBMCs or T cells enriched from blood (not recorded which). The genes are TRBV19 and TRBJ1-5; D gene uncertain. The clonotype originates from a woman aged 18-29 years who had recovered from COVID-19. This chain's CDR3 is CASSIGPLRRSNQPQHF. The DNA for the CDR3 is TGTGCCAGTAGTATAGGCCCCTTGAGGAGGAGCAATCAGCCCCAGCATTTT.